These 2 T cell receptor beta chains originate from one sample sequenced in a study of cytomegalovirus exposure and HLA in healthy donors. A multiplex PCR was run with 60 Vbeta primers and 13 Jbeta primers. Some clones are missing from TCRdb's copy, which holds only in-frame ones; the method was immunoSEQ multiplex PCR. In the table there are about 200,000 clones, around 64% of which are singletons. The sequenced material came from PBMCs. The receptors stem from a man between 35 and 55 years old in good health and CMV-seropositive.

This clone was detected only a few times. The gene calls are TRBV6-5 and TRBJ2-3; the match to TRBD2 covers 11 bases. The CDR3 sequence is 16 residues long. CDR1 and CDR2 (germline): MNHEY, SVGAGI. V was clipped by 2 bases and J by 3 bases; unmatched bases: 4. CDR3 bases: TGTGCCAGCAGTTACCGTCCTAGCGGGGGGACAGATACGCAGTATTTT. This encodes CASSYRPSGGTDTQYF.

The rearrangement uses TRBV7-8 and TRBJ2-1; TRBD2 matches at 8 bases. The CDR3 has 16 residues. V lost 1 base and J lost 8; bases outside the gene matches: 10. CDR1 and CDR2 (germline): SGHVS, FQNEAQ. CDR3 sequence: CASSLEYGTRPYEQFF. CDR3 DNA: TGTGCCAGCAGCTTAGAGTATGGGACTAGACCGTATGAGCAGTTCTTC.